This entry is about one T cell receptor beta chain. Its antigen is still unknown. Between the trimmed V and J ends, which lost 8 bases and 5 bases, there was a span of 21 bases. This CDR3 has 15 residues. Germline CDR1 is SGHTA and CDR2 is FQGTGA. The sample is drawn from a study of cytomegalovirus exposure and HLA in healthy donors. Sequencing used immunoSEQ multiplex PCR; TCRdb keeps in-frame clones, though not all of them. The table shows 190,000 or so clones, with roughly 80% occurring only once. Overall study results and limits: Altogether, 160 or so TCR beta chains were recorded as cytomegalovirus-associated. A classifier reportedly called cytomegalovirus status with high sensitivity and specificity.

From the roughly 120-subject validation cohort, which was separate from the approximately 700-subject first cohort, the donors were drawn. Sequencing was done on a sample of PBMCs. This TCR came from a woman aged 18-29 years in good health and CMV-seropositive. The J gene is TRBJ2-5, the V gene TRBV7-3; tentatively, D is TRBD1 (5 bases). Here the CDR3 reads CASSQTGHSRETQYF. The CDR3 coding sequence is TGTGCCAGCTCCCAAACCGGACATTCTCGGGAGACCCAGTACTTC.